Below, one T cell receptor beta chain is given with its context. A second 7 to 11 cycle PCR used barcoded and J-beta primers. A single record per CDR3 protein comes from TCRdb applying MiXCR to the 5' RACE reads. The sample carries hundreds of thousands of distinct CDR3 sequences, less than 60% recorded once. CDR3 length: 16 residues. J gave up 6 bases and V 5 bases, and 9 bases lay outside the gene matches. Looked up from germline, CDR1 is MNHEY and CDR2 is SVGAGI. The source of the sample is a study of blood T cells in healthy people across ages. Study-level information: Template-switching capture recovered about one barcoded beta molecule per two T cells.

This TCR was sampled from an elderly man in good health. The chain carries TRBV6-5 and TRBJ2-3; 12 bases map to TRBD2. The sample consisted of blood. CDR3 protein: CASSTRTSGARDTQYF. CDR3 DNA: TGTGCCAGCAGTACAAGGACTAGCGGGGCCCGGGATACGCAGTATTTT.